This is a list of T cell receptor beta chains from one sample in a study of spatial heterogeneity in lung cancer. TCRdb ran MiXCR on the 5' RACE reads and lists one entry per CDR3 protein. The sample shows about 21,000 distinct CDR3 sequences, 4.6% of them seen only once. The sample here was PBMCs, taken at surgery. The receptors were gathered from a male donor with early-stage non-small cell lung cancer. The CDR3 runs from the conserved cysteine through the conserved F or W. Each record gives: J gene, D gene, V gene, clone size, CDR3 DNA, CDR3 protein. A D gene is named only where the DNA matches it firmly. A row's size may be missing; if present it is once, few, many or a size class.

TRBJ1-5,TRBD1,TRBV18,medium-sized,TGTGCCAGCTCACCAAGGACAGGGGGCGATCAGCCCCAGCATTTT,CASSPRTGGDQPQHF
TRBJ1-3,NA,TRBV5-6,NA,TGTGCCAGCTGCCGCACGGACGGATCCCTGGCTGGAAACACCATATATTTT,CASCRTDGSLAGNTIYF
TRBJ1-2,NA,TRBV3-1,many,TGTGCCAGCAGCCAATCACAAGCTAACTATGGCTACACCTTC,CASSQSQANYGYTF
TRBJ2-7,TRBD1,TRBV2,few,TGTGCCAGCAGTGAAATACACAGGGGGTTCGGCTACGAGCAGTACTTC,CASSEIHRGFGYEQYF
TRBJ2-1,TRBD1,TRBV7-3,many,TGTGCCAGCAGCTTAAGGCAGGGGGCTATCGAGCAGTTCTTC,CASSLRQGAIEQFF
TRBJ1-1,TRBD1,TRBV6-5,many,TGTGCCAGCAGGGCAGAGACAGGGTGGGGCACTGAAGCTTTCTTT,CASRAETGWGTEAFF
TRBJ2-2,NA,TRBV27,few,TGTGCCAGCAGTTTACGTCCAGGGAGCCCCGGGGAGCTGTTTTTT,CASSLRPGSPGELFF
TRBJ1-2,TRBD1,TRBV20-1,many,TGCAGTGCTGCGGACAGGAACTATGGCTACACCTTC,CSAADRNYGYTF
TRBJ2-7,TRBD1,TRBV27,many,TGTGCCAGCAGGGACGGGATAAACAGGGGTTCCTACGAGCAGTACTTC,CASRDGINRGSYEQYF
TRBJ2-7,NA,TRBV6-2/TRBV6-3,medium-sized,TGTGCCAGCAGTGTTTCCTACGAGCAGTACTTC,CASSVSYEQYF
TRBJ2-3,NA,TRBV7-2,many,TGTGCCAGCGGCAAGAAAACAGGCACAGATACGCAGTATTTT,CASGKKTGTDTQYF
TRBJ2-3,NA,TRBV27,many,TGTGCCAGCAGTTTAAGCAGGGCCCCAGATACGCAGTATTTT,CASSLSRAPDTQYF
TRBJ1-1,NA,TRBV10-3,many,TGTGCCTCTCAGACGGCGAACACTGAAGCTTTCTTT,CASQTANTEAFF
TRBJ2-7,NA,TRBV7-8,few,TGTGCCAGCAGCTTGGCGGCGGGGCCATTGGTCTACGAGCAGTACTTC,CASSLAAGPLVYEQYF
TRBJ2-1,NA,TRBV7-2,many,TGTGCCAGCAGCACACTAGCCAACCTAGGTGAGCAGTTCTTC,CASSTLANLGEQFF
TRBJ2-3,NA,TRBV4-2,medium-sized,TGTGCCAGCAGCCAACGAATCAGGACAAGCACAGATACGCAGTATTTT,CASSQRIRTSTDTQYF
TRBJ1-6,NA,TRBV6-5,NA,TGTGCCAGCAGTTACTCTCGGACAGCAGCCTCCTATAATTCACCCCTCCACTTT,CASSYSRTAASYNSPLHF
TRBJ1-2,NA,TRBV5-1,many,TGCGCCAGCAGCTTGGTTGTTAACTATGGCTACACCTTC,CASSLVVNYGYTF
TRBJ2-7,NA,TRBV12-3/TRBV12-4,many,TGTGCCAGCAGTTTTCGACAAGCCTACGAGCAGTACTTC,CASSFRQAYEQYF
TRBJ1-2,NA,TRBV7-2,many,TGTGCCAGCAGCTTAGACAGTAACTATGGCTACACCTTC,CASSLDSNYGYTF
TRBJ2-7,NA,TRBV6-2/TRBV6-3,medium-sized,TGTGCCAGCAACACCGGGACCCGATGGAGATACGAGCAGTACTTC,CASNTGTRWRYEQYF
TRBJ1-1,TRBD1,TRBV5-1,many,TGCGCCAGCAGCGGCGGGACAGGGGGTACTGAAGCTTTCTTT,CASSGGTGGTEAFF
TRBJ2-7,NA,TRBV4-3,NA,TGCGCCAGCAGCCAAACAATTGCACGGGGGTCCTACGAGCAGTACTTC,CASSQTIARGSYEQYF
TRBJ1-2,NA,TRBV7-3,many,TGTGCCAGCAGCACATCCAGGGTAGTTGGCTATGGCTACACCTTC,CASSTSRVVGYGYTF
TRBJ2-5,TRBD1,TRBV29-1,many,TGCAGCGTTGGGGGGACAGAAGAGACCCAGTACTTC,CSVGGTEETQYF
TRBJ1-1,NA,TRBV3-1,medium-sized,TGTGCCAGCAGCCAAGATTTTCAGAACACTGAAGCTTTCTTT,CASSQDFQNTEAFF
TRBJ1-1,NA,TRBV3-1,many,TGTGCCAGCAGCCAAGTCTTTAAGGAGAGTGCTTTCTTT,CASSQVFKESAFF
TRBJ1-2,NA,TRBV19,many,TGTGCCAGTAGTAGCGGGGACACCAACTATGGCTACACCTTC,CASSSGDTNYGYTF
TRBJ1-1,NA,TRBV20-1,few,TGCAGTGCTACCCGCTCATTGGGAGGGCGGCACACTGAAGCTTTCTTT,CSATRSLGGRHTEAFF
TRBJ2-7,NA,TRBV6-2/TRBV6-3,many,TGTGCCAGCAGCCAAGGACTCGAGCAGTACTTC,CASSQGLEQYF
TRBJ1-1,NA,TRBV6-2/TRBV6-3,many,TGTGCCAGCAGTTACCTCACGGGGTGGACTGAAGCTTTCTTT,CASSYLTGWTEAFF
TRBJ1-1,NA,TRBV20-1,many,TGCAGTGCCGATGAAGGGGACACTGAAGCTTTCTTT,CSADEGDTEAFF
TRBJ2-3,NA,TRBV11-2,many,TGTGCCAGCAACCCAACCCGTGGAGATACGCAGTATTTT,CASNPTRGDTQYF
TRBJ2-3,NA,TRBV2,many,TGTGCCAGCAGTGATCAAGGAGGGCAGACGGATACGCAGTATTTT,CASSDQGGQTDTQYF
TRBJ2-1,NA,TRBV29-1,medium-sized,TGCAGCGTTGAGCGGAGGGAGGCAGCCTACAATGAGCAGTTCTTC,CSVERREAAYNEQFF
TRBJ2-5,NA,TRBV28,few,TGTGCCAGCAGGGACTCCGCCCGGGAGACCCAGTACTTC,CASRDSARETQYF
TRBJ2-1,TRBD2,TRBV6-6,many,TGTGCCAGCAGACCCTCTAGCGGGACGGGAAATGAGCAGTTCTTC,CASRPSSGTGNEQFF
TRBJ2-2,TRBD1,TRBV28,many,TGTGCCAGCAGTTTAAGCAGGGGGCCCACCGGGGAGCTGTTTTTT,CASSLSRGPTGELFF
TRBJ1-6,TRBD1,TRBV3-1,many,TGTGCCAGCAGCCCATTTCCGGGACAGGCAAATTCACCCCTCCACTTT,CASSPFPGQANSPLHF
TRBJ2-2,NA,TRBV11-2,many,TGTGCCAGCAGCCCCGCTGGAGGGGGGGACGGGGAGCTGTTTTTT,CASSPAGGGDGELFF
TRBJ2-7,TRBD2,TRBV23-1,many,TGCGCCAGCAGCCGAGGACTAGCGGGGCCTTCCTACGAGCAGTACTTC,CASSRGLAGPSYEQYF
TRBJ2-3,NA,TRBV7-9,NA,TGTGCCAGCAGCTTGCTAGGGCAGGGATTCTTGAATACGCAGTATTTT,CASSLLGQGFLNTQYF
TRBJ2-5,TRBD1,TRBV20-1,NA,TGCAGTGGCAGCAGGGGGCCCGAGGAGACCCAGTACTTC,CSGSRGPEETQYF
TRBJ1-5,NA,TRBV9,many,TGTGCCAGCAGCGTAGGAGGAGCGAATCAGCCCCAGCATTTT,CASSVGGANQPQHF
TRBJ2-7,NA,TRBV4-1,many,TGCGCCAGCAGCCAAGAGAATGTGCAAACCTACGAGCAGTACTTC,CASSQENVQTYEQYF
TRBJ1-6,NA,TRBV7-2,few,TGTGCCAGCAGCTTAGTAAGGGCTTCCGGTAATTCACCCCTCCACTTT,CASSLVRASGNSPLHF
TRBJ2-1,NA,TRBV5-4,many,TGTGCCAGCAGCGCAGTGGACGGGGGTTTCGAGAATGAGCAGTTCTTC,CASSAVDGGFENEQFF
TRBJ2-1,NA,TRBV7-9,NA,TGTGCCAGCAGCTGGGACATTTACAATGAGCAGTTCTTC,CASSWDIYNEQFF
TRBJ2-1,TRBD1,TRBV6-6,many,TGTGCCAGCAGGCAGGGACAGGGACTATACAATGAGCAGTTCTTC,CASRQGQGLYNEQFF
TRBJ2-1,TRBD2,TRBV10-2,few,TGCGCCAGCAGTGAGCTCTGGGGGGAGCGGGGCCTTGGCAATGAGCAGTTCTTC,CASSELWGERGLGNEQFF
TRBJ1-1,TRBD1,TRBV27,medium-sized,TGTGCCAGCAGGGGACAGGGGGGGCACACTGAAGCTTTCTTT,CASRGQGGHTEAFF
TRBJ2-1,NA,TRBV27,many,TGTGCCAGCAGCCCCTGGGCAGGTTATGAGCAGTTCTTC,CASSPWAGYEQFF